The sequence of this T cell receptor beta chain was determined in a study of blood T cell repertoires in COVID-19. The overall study: T cells, B-cell-depleted T cells, or PBMCs provided the cDNA or gDNA that served as material.

This clone was seen more than once but under ten times. Profiled with immunoSEQ multiplex PCR; TCRdb holds only in-frame clones, not every one. The repertoire holds more than 250,000 clones, with approximately 82% as singletons. Germline V gene data show CDR1 as SGHVS and CDR2 as FNYEAQ. The CDR3 runs 13 residues. Between the trimmed V and J ends, which lost 2 bases and 5 bases, there was a span of 7 bases. The chain couples TRBV7-6 to TRBJ1-5; unclear D gene. The clonotype comes from a woman aged 45-65 years with acute or convalescent COVID-19. The sequencing input was peripheral blood. In nucleotides, the CDR3 is TGTGCCAGCAGCTTACAGAGGGATCAGCCCCAGCATTTT. It encodes CASSLQRDQPQHF.